This is a list of T cell receptor beta chains from one sample in a study of T cell changes during pregnancy in multiple sclerosis. Using immunoSEQ multiplex PCR, the repertoire was profiled, and TCRdb retains in-frame clones only, with some absent. The sample includes 40,000 to 60,000 clones, 94% of them seen just once. This specimen was CD4+ T cells from peripheral blood mononuclear cells, taken in the first trimester of pregnancy. Receptors were obtained from a female donor with multiple sclerosis, enrolled in a pregnancy study. Each CDR3 is given with its conserved first and last residue.

v_call	j_call	cdr3_aa
TRBV12-5	TRBJ1-3	CASGQGASGNTIYF
TRBV9	TRBJ2-7	CASSVGAGGQASYEQYF
TRBV5-4	TRBJ1-4	CASSAQGLATNEKLFF
TRBV9	TRBJ1-1	CASSLGTQNTEAFF
TRBV2	TRBJ2-5	CASSGVTQYF
TRBV28	TRBJ2-5	CASSLSGSEGTQYF
TRBV29-1	TRBJ2-7	CSVVGSDRGPYEQYF
TRBV5-1	TRBJ2-1	CASSLLGLARDEQFF
TRBV7-3	TRBJ1-5	CASSRDLGQVIYSNQPQHF
TRBV10-3	TRBJ1-5	CATGTGRMGSGNQPQHF
TRBV2	TRBJ2-1	CASSSDTLNEQFF
TRBV5-6	TRBJ1-6	CASSYYREGYSPLHF
TRBV5-4	TRBJ1-2	CASSPDRGYGYTF
TRBV19	TRBJ2-1	CASSIVGLAGDEQFF
TRBV5-6	TRBJ1-2	CASSLGTDLSYTF
TRBV18	TRBJ1-1	CASSRDRNTEAFF